Presented here are 23 T cell receptor beta chains from one specimen sequenced in a study of blood T cells in healthy people across ages. Then a second PCR, running roughly 7 to 11 cycles, was carried out with a sample-barcoded 5' primer and a J-beta primer mix. In TCRdb, the 5' RACE reads were re-called with MiXCR into one record per CDR3 protein. The repertoire holds under 2 million distinct CDR3 sequences, with roughly 32% as singletons. What was sequenced was blood. All receptors derive from a woman aged 25 to 39 in good health.

This sequence joins TRBV28 and TRBJ2-3; D is possibly TRBD1 (5 bases). The germline gives CDR1 MDHEN, CDR2 SYDVKM. CDR3 size: 15 residues. V was trimmed by 7 bases and J by 2 bases, leaving 16 bases between them. The CDR3: CASTQSLTVTDTQYF. CDR3 DNA: TGTGCCAGCACCCAGAGCCTGACAGTCACAGATACGCAGTATTTT.

This clonotype has more than one count but fewer than ten. The gene calls are TRBV18 and TRBJ2-5; no definite D call. The V end lost 2 bases, the J end lost 2 bases, and 9 bases lay between the germline ends. Germline CDR1 reads KGHSH; CDR2 reads LQKENI. CDR3 length equals 14 residues. In DNA, the CDR3 is TGTGCCAGCTCACCAGTAAATATACAAGAGACCCAGTACTTC. Amino acids: CASSPVNIQETQYF.

The chain uses TRBV5-1 and TRBJ1-2; D may be TRBD1 (5 bases). Germline assignment: CDR1 SGHRS and CDR2 YFSETQ. The CDR3 covers 13 residues. The V and J ends lost 4 bases and 8 bases respectively, with 15 bases between them. CDR3 in amino acids: CASSPTTETGYTF. The CDR3 DNA is TGCGCCAGCAGCCCCACGACAGAAACAGGCTACACCTTC.

This clonotype turned up a few times. This sequence joins TRBV7-2 and TRBJ1-4; D gene ambiguous. The CDR3 runs 15 residues. V shed 5 bases and J shed 4 bases, with 14 bases lying between them. The V gene's germline CDR1 is SGHTA and CDR2 FQGNSA. The CDR3 is CASSPLGRRNEKLFF. The CDR3 DNA is TGTGCCAGCAGCCCCTTGGGCCGACGTAATGAAAAACTGTTTTTT.

The chain combines TRBV2 with TRBJ2-5; D may be TRBD2 (5 bases). This CDR3 has 12 residues. Trimming took off 5 bases at V and 3 bases at J, with 7 bases between the two ends. The germline V gene encodes CDR1 SNHLY and CDR2 FYNNEI. This CDR3 is CASSMREETQYF. The CDR3 coding sequence is TGTGCCAGCAGTATGCGGGAAGAGACCCAGTACTTC.

This clonotype was counted only a few times. J is TRBJ2-7 and V is TRBV6-5; 7 nucleotides line up with TRBD2. This CDR3 has 14 amino acids. After removal of 6 bases from V and 0 bases from J, the junction contained 5 bases not matched to a gene. CDR1 and CDR2 from the germline V gene are MNHEY and SVGAGI. The CDR3 loop is CASRFRDYSYEQYF. CDR3 coding DNA: TGTGCCAGCAGATTCCGGGACTACTCCTACGAGCAGTACTTC.

The chain joins TRBV2 to TRBJ2-3; perhaps TRBD2 as D (6 bases). Trimming removed 4 bases at V and 6 bases at J, with 14 bases between. The germline V gene encodes CDR1 SNHLY and CDR2 FYNNEI. The CDR3 contains 14 residues. CDR3 sequence reads: CASSGSSARDTQYF. Here the CDR3 DNA reads TGTGCCAGCAGTGGTTCTAGCGCTCGGGATACGCAGTATTTT.

This clonotype appeared once. The chain recombines TRBV9 with TRBJ1-5, with TRBD1 as a possible D gene (6 bases). This CDR3 is built from 15 residues. Germline-derived CDR1 and CDR2 are SGDLS and YYNGEE. Trimming pared 0 bases from V and 5 bases from J, leaving 12 bases between. The CDR3 reads CASSVGGRGYQPQHF. The CDR3 DNA reads as TGTGCCAGCAGCGTAGGAGGGAGGGGGTATCAGCCCCAGCATTTT.

V and J are TRBV3-1 and TRBJ2-3; 15 bases map to TRBD2. Germline V gives CDR1 LGHDT, CDR2 YNNKEL (reference sequence). V shed 3 bases and J 5 bases; nucleotides not matched to a gene: 6. The CDR3 spans 17 residues. CDR3 DNA sequence: TGTGCCAGCAGCCAGATGGGGACTAGCGGGAGGTTAGATACGCAGTATTTT. It yields the protein CASSQMGTSGRLDTQYF.

The chain uses TRBV2 and TRBJ1-5, with D possibly matching TRBD1 (5 bases). This CDR3 has 16 amino acids. The V gene's germline CDR1 is SNHLY and CDR2 FYNNEI. V was clipped by 5 bases and J by 2 bases, with 16 bases between them. The CDR3 reads CASSRVRVGGNQPQHF. CDR3 coding DNA: TGTGCCAGCAGTCGGGTCAGGGTAGGTGGCAATCAGCCCCAGCATTTT.

Here the CDR3 reads CVNSYAGSSYNEQFF. The CDR3 DNA reads as TGTGTCAACAGTTACGCAGGGTCCTCCTACAATGAGCAGTTCTTC. V is TRBV12-3 or TRBV12-4 and J is TRBJ2-1; tentative D call: TRBD1 (5 bases). CDR3 length: 15 amino acids.

This clonotype was picked up many times. The rearrangement joins TRBV4-1 to TRBJ2-3; 9 nucleotides match TRBD2. Germline CDR1 is MGHRA and CDR2 is YSYEKL. The CDR3 is 19 amino acids. The V and J ends lost 0 bases and 3 bases, in that order; junction bases with no gene match: 13. The CDR3 DNA sequence: TGCGCCAGCAGCCAAGATCTGGACAGGAGCGGGGGGACAACAGATACGCAGTATTTT. This sequence encodes CASSQDLDRSGGTTDTQYF.

This chain uses TRBV11-2 with TRBJ2-6; 8 nucleotides match TRBD1. The CDR3 is 18 amino acids. The germline V gene has CDR1 SGHAT and CDR2 FQNNGV. With 5 bases clipped from V and 4 bases from J, the junction kept 13 bases outside the gene matches. The CDR3 protein is CASSPLPGQATGANVLTF. The DNA for the CDR3 is TGTGCCAGCAGCCCGCTCCCGGGACAGGCAACCGGGGCCAACGTCCTGACTTTC.

This clonotype appeared once. A single base separates this from a much larger clone, so it may be a read error. The chain couples TRBV10-3 to TRBJ2-5, with 9 bases aligning to TRBD1. Germline V gene lookup returns CDR1 ENHRY and CDR2 SYGVKD. The CDR3 runs to 16 residues. V shed 0 bases and J 11 bases; nucleotides not matched to a gene: 13. The CDR3, as DNA: TGTGCCATCAGTGAGTCACAGGGGGCGAGCGTTCCTGAGCAGTACTTC. Residues: CAISESQGASVPEQYF.

The chain is built from TRBV9 and TRBJ2-1; D gene uncertain. CDR1 SGDLS and CDR2 YYNGEE come from the germline V gene. Trimming removed 0 bases from V and 3 bases from J, with 7 bases in between. The CDR3 length is 14 residues. The CDR3 sequence: CASSVAMSYNEQFF. The CDR3 nucleotides read TGTGCCAGCAGCGTAGCTATGAGCTACAATGAGCAGTTCTTC.

This clonotype was seen just once. A clone one base away is much larger, so this may be a read error. The rearrangement joins TRBV4-1 to TRBJ2-1; D possibly corresponds to TRBD1 (7 bases). V was shortened by 2 bases and J by 4 bases, with 15 bases between the two germline ends. Germline V gives CDR1 MGHRA, CDR2 YSYEKL. The CDR3 runs 16 residues. The CDR3 spells CASSQLDRRGYNEQFF. As DNA, the CDR3 is TGCGCCAGCAGCCAATTGGACAGGAGGGGATACAATGAGCAGTTCTTC.

This clonotype was found a few times. The chain has TRBV6-6 and TRBJ2-7; D remains ambiguous. The J call is uncertain, as TRBJ2-5 better fits the DNA end. The CDR3 spans 17 residues. In germline, CDR1 is MNHNY, CDR2 SVGAGI (reference sequence). The CDR3 nucleotides read TGTGCCAGCAGTTACTCGATAGTAGGTGGAATGGAGGAGACCCAGTACTTC. This encodes CASSYSIVGGMEETQYF.

The chain couples TRBV5-1 to TRBJ2-2, with a tentative D call TRBD2 (6 bases). V was clipped by 7 bases and J by 4 bases, with 20 bases between them. CDR1 and CDR2 (germline): SGHRS, YFSETQ. The CDR3 runs to 16 residues. The CDR3: CASGPLSGAGTGELFF. In nucleotides, the CDR3 is TGCGCCAGCGGACCCTTGTCGGGAGCGGGCACCGGGGAGCTGTTTTTT.

This clonotype has more than one count but fewer than ten. The chain links TRBV7-3 to TRBJ2-3; 8 bases align to TRBD2. From germline, CDR1 is SGHTA and CDR2 FQGTGA. The J segment lost 4 bases and the V segment lost 3 bases, leaving 27 bases of the junction unmatched. This CDR3 contains 22 residues. The CDR3 nucleotides are TGTGCCAGCAGCTTGTCGATTTCCGGGAGGGAGCGGGAGCCCGAAGGAGCAGATACGCAGTATTTT. Its translation is CASSLSISGREREPEGADTQYF. The variable domain in full, completed from reference TRBV7-3 and TRBJ2-3, reads GAGVSQTPSNKVTEKGKYVELRCDPISGHTALYWYRQSLGQGPEFLIYFQGTGAADDSGLPNDRFFAVRPEGSVSTLKIQRTERGDSAVYLCASSLSISGREREPEGADTQYFGPGTRLTVL.

The chain joins TRBV4-1 to TRBJ1-2; 7 bases match TRBD1. J lost 2 bases, V lost 3 bases, and 6 bases had no gene match. Germline V gene sequence: CDR1 MGHRA, CDR2 YSYEKL. CDR3 length: 15 amino acids. The CDR3 loop is CASSQGPGQNYGYTF. DNA of the CDR3: TGCGCCAGCAGCCAGGGACCGGGACAGAACTATGGCTACACCTTC.

The V call is TRBV4-1, the J call TRBJ1-1; D is uncertain. Trimming took 1 base from V and 1 from J, leaving 7 bases between them. This CDR3 is built from 14 residues. Germline values: CDR1 MGHRA, CDR2 YSYEKL. The CDR3 protein is CASSQGLWNTEAFF. As DNA, the CDR3 is TGCGCCAGCAGCCAAGGTCTTTGGAACACTGAAGCTTTCTTT.

This chain links TRBV27 with TRBJ1-5; 8 nucleotides match TRBD1. Germline V gives CDR1 MNHEY, CDR2 SMNVEV (reference sequence). The CDR3 is made up of 15 amino acids. V shed 5 bases and J 4 bases; nucleotides not matched to a gene: 7. The CDR3 here is CASSTQGASNQPQHF. CDR3 in DNA: TGTGCCAGCAGTACTCAGGGGGCAAGTAATCAGCCCCAGCATTTT.

This clonotype has a handful of counts. The V and J genes are TRBV4-1 and TRBJ1-2; 8 bases line up with TRBD1. The germline V gene encodes CDR1 MGHRA and CDR2 YSYEKL. Trimming cost V 3 bases and J 3 bases; bases outside gene matches: 15. The CDR3 has 18 residues. CDR3 protein: CASSQDRVVISGHYGYTF. The CDR3 coding sequence is TGCGCCAGCAGCCAGGACAGGGTTGTTATCTCTGGGCACTATGGCTACACCTTC.